This entry features one T cell receptor beta chain sequence. Some clones are missing from TCRdb's copy, which holds only in-frame ones; the method was immunoSEQ multiplex PCR. The sample holds tens of thousands of clones, 94% seen once. This sample was included in a study of technical replicates of blood from a few donors. The CDR3 totals 13 residues. Germline V lookup: CDR1 SGHTA, CDR2 FQGTGA. Trimming took 5 bases from V and 1 from J; bases not matched to a gene: 1. Sequencing was carried out using T cells isolated from PBMCs. This chain uses TRBV7-3 with TRBJ1-1; 7 bases are shared with TRBD1. This clonotype was sampled from a human donor in good health. CDR3 loop: CASSDRANTEAFF. The CDR3, as DNA: TGTGCCAGCAGCGACAGGGCGAACACTGAAGCTTTCTTT.